This T cell receptor beta chain was recorded in a study of blood T cell repertoires in COVID-19. V trimming: 0 bases; J trimming: 0 bases; junction bases outside the gene matches: 8. Germline V gene sequence: CDR1 LGHDT, CDR2 YNNKEL (reference sequence). This CDR3 spans 19 amino acids. The method was immunoSEQ multiplex PCR; TCRdb's version includes in-frame clones alone and lacks a portion of them. The sample consists of approximately 250,000 clones, 86% of them appearing once. The J gene is TRBJ2-4, the V gene TRBV3-1 (or the pseudogene TRBV3-2), with 10 bases aligning to TRBD2. The sequencing sample was made of peripheral blood. The sequence derives from a woman of 80 years or more with COVID-19, enrolled during active disease. CDR3 nucleotides: TGTGCCAGCAGCCAAGACCTAGCGGGGGTGAAACTAGCCAAAAACATTCAGTACTTC. This translates into CASSQDLAGVKLAKNIQYF.